This is a list of T cell receptor beta chains from one sample in a study. MiXCR, run by TCRdb on the 5' RACE reads, gives a single entry per CDR3 protein. The sample carries about 50,000 distinct CDR3 sequences, 17% recorded once. Sequencing was done on a sample of naive CD4+ T cells sorted from blood. These receptors came from a female donor with breast cancer. Each CDR3 is given with its conserved first and last residue. Each record gives: J gene, V gene, CDR3 protein.

J: TRBJ1-1; V: TRBV20-1; CDR3: CSAIDRVNTEAFF
J: TRBJ1-2; V: TRBV5-1; CDR3: CASSPRVNYGYTF
J: TRBJ2-2; V: TRBV6-5; CDR3: CASSYLVQNTGELFF
J: TRBJ2-7; V: TRBV7-3; CDR3: CASSLRDRTQQYF
J: TRBJ2-1; V: TRBV5-1; CDR3: CASKGQGSYNEQFF
J: TRBJ2-1; V: TRBV10-1; CDR3: CASSSRDAWERFF
J: TRBJ1-2; V: TRBV11-2; CDR3: CASSPDRAPSSYGYTF
J: TRBJ1-1; V: TRBV7-2; CDR3: CASSPSTVNTEAFF
J: TRBJ1-5; V: TRBV12-3/TRBV12-4; CDR3: CASTPGGGQPQHF
J: TRBJ1-1; V: TRBV20-1; CDR3: CSARAPGRTEAFF
J: TRBJ2-1; V: TRBV29-1; CDR3: CSVDSGSLGGVNEQFF
J: TRBJ2-5; V: TRBV29-1; CDR3: CSVELAGVAETQYF
J: TRBJ2-1; V: TRBV6-2/TRBV6-3; CDR3: CASSHRDTRLEQFF
J: TRBJ1-1; V: TRBV6-5; CDR3: CASSYEGAEAFF
J: TRBJ1-2; V: TRBV6-5; CDR3: CASSYRNREGYTF
J: TRBJ2-1; V: TRBV5-1; CDR3: CASSFPRQGTIDEQFF
J: TRBJ1-6; V: TRBV20-1; CDR3: CSARRGPIFSPLHF
J: TRBJ2-3; V: TRBV5-1; CDR3: CASSLRKVGGDTQYF
J: TRBJ2-5; V: TRBV5-6; CDR3: CASSWAPEETQYF
J: TRBJ1-1; V: TRBV5-1; CDR3: CASSMGQNTEAFF
J: TRBJ2-3; V: TRBV6-1; CDR3: CASSTGQGLTDTQYF
J: TRBJ2-3; V: TRBV27; CDR3: CASSPLMGSGTDTQYF
J: TRBJ2-3; V: TRBV28; CDR3: CASSLSGSLTQYF
J: TRBJ2-5; V: TRBV2; CDR3: CASSGDTIGETQYF
J: TRBJ2-1; V: TRBV7-2; CDR3: CASSPTSANEQFF
J: TRBJ2-7; V: TRBV7-2; CDR3: CASSPWRGSYEQYF
J: TRBJ2-2; V: TRBV6-2/TRBV6-3; CDR3: CASSYSIGKGGYDAGELFF
J: TRBJ2-1; V: TRBV7-2; CDR3: CASSPVTSGHNEQFF
J: TRBJ1-1; V: TRBV5-1; CDR3: CASSSEIRNTEAFF
J: TRBJ2-3; V: TRBV7-9; CDR3: CASSLAGAGDTQYF
J: TRBJ1-1; V: TRBV7-2; CDR3: CASSSSAQNTEASF
J: TRBJ2-3; V: TRBV5-1; CDR3: CASSEGTSGRFGTDTQYF
J: TRBJ2-5; V: TRBV10-3; CDR3: CAISEERVHETQYF
J: TRBJ1-2; V: TRBV12-3/TRBV12-4; CDR3: CASSLHGSNYGYTF
J: TRBJ1-4; V: TRBV4-1; CDR3: CASSQDRVGSNEKLFF
J: TRBJ2-7; V: TRBV28; CDR3: CASEGQPLYEQYF
J: TRBJ1-5; V: TRBV29-1; CDR3: CSVSQGGSNQPQHF
J: TRBJ1-4; V: TRBV11-3; CDR3: CASSLARGEKLFF
J: TRBJ1-1; V: TRBV6-5; CDR3: CASTDPGGAYGTEAFF
J: TRBJ1-2; V: TRBV6-6; CDR3: CASSRDSRGYTF
J: TRBJ1-2; V: TRBV7-2; CDR3: CASSSYQGADYGYTF
J: TRBJ2-4; V: TRBV5-1; CDR3: CASGLADVAKNIQYF
J: TRBJ2-5; V: TRBV5-1; CDR3: CASSPGTGGSKTQYF
J: TRBJ1-1; V: TRBV20-1; CDR3: CSASSNTEAFF
J: TRBJ1-6; V: TRBV6-5; CDR3: CASSPTIPGRLSSYNSPLHF
J: TRBJ2-4; V: TRBV29-1; CDR3: CSVEDRRLNIQYF
J: TRBJ2-1; V: TRBV7-8; CDR3: CASSLAQEGLNEQFF
J: TRBJ1-6; V: TRBV20-1; CDR3: CSARDSRSSYNSPLHF
J: TRBJ2-1; V: TRBV29-1; CDR3: CSVAIGPAGNEQFF
J: TRBJ1-1; V: TRBV29-1; CDR3: CSVEVGGSDTEAFF
J: TRBJ2-7; V: TRBV20-1; CDR3: CSARVGLSRAYEQYF
J: TRBJ2-1; V: TRBV18; CDR3: CASSRTRVLGEQFF
J: TRBJ1-1; V: TRBV5-1; CDR3: CASSLRGQEGTEAFF